This TCR beta chain originates from a study of PD-L1 blockade in urothelial cancer. Germline V lookup: CDR1 MDHEN, CDR2 SYDVKM. The CDR3 is 17 amino acids. V lost 4 bases, J lost 0 bases, and 16 bases lay in between. Clones were sequenced by immunoSEQ multiplex PCR, and TCRdb holds only the in-frame ones, with some missing. The sample includes 55,000 or so clones, roughly 84% of them seen just once. The sample consisted of PBMCs, taken around atezolizumab (anti-PD-L1) treatment. The source of this sequence is a man aged 35 to 55 with urothelial cancer. V gene TRBV28 combines with J gene TRBJ1-3; no definite D call. CDR3 loop: CASSSFRFESSGNTIYF. DNA for the CDR3: TGTGCCAGCAGTTCCTTCCGTTTTGAGAGCTCTGGAAACACCATATATTTT.